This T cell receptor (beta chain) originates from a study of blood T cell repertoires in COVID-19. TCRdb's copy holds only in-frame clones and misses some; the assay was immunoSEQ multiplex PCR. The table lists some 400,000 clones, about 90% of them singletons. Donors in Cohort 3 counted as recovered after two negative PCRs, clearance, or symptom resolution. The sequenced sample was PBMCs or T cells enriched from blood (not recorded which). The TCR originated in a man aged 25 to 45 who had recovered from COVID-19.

CDR3: CASSPQTGTQYF. The CDR3 nucleotides read TGTGCCAGCAGCCCACAAACAGGGACACAGTACTTC. The chain has TRBV3-1 (or the pseudogene TRBV3-2) and TRBJ2-5, with D tentatively TRBD1 (6 bases). Per the germline V gene, CDR1 is LGHDT and CDR2 is YNNKEL (reference sequence). The ends were cut back, 4 bases at V and 11 bases at J, with 14 bases in the middle. The CDR3 sequence is 12 residues long.